A selection of T cell receptor beta chains follows, all from one sample in a study of Ad26.COV2.S vaccination and SARS-CoV-2 variants. Profiled with immunoSEQ multiplex PCR; TCRdb holds only in-frame clones, not every one. The table has approximately 340,000 clones, about 90% seen once. The specimen comprised peripheral blood, sampled after recovery from COVID-19. The source is a human donor who had recovered from COVID-19. CDR3s include the opening cysteine and the closing phenylalanine or tryptophan. D genes are given only for firm matches. Size is omitted from some rows. Given values are once, few, many or a class for expanded clones.

TRBJ2-7	TRBV2	15	.	TRBD1	TGTGCCAGCAAACTGGGACAGCTAAGCTCCTACGAGCAGTACTTC	CASKLGQLSSYEQYF
TRBJ1-1	TRBV7-2	15	once	TRBD1	TGTGCCAGCAGCTTAAGGGACAGCGTGAACACTGAAGCTTTCTTT	CASSLRDSVNTEAFF
TRBJ2-3	TRBV11-2	13	.	.	TGTGCCAGCGGGCGGAGGGGGATAGATACGCAGTATTTT	CASGRRGIDTQYF
TRBJ1-2	TRBV9	16	once	.	TGTGCCAGCAGCTCCGACCCGGGTGGGAACTTCTATGGCTACACCTTC	CASSSDPGGNFYGYTF
TRBJ2-1	TRBV6-1	15	.	.	TGTGCCAGCAGTGAAGTCGCACAGACAGACAATGAGCAGTTCTTC	CASSEVAQTDNEQFF
TRBJ2-3	TRBV7-6	16	.	.	TGTGCCAGCAGCGTAAACCGGGACCCCCATGGAGATACGCAGTATTTT	CASSVNRDPHGDTQYF
TRBJ2-5	TRBV5-4	13	.	.	TGTGCCAGCAGCTTAAGGGGCAAGGGGACCCAGTACTTC	CASSLRGKGTQYF
TRBJ1-3	TRBV18	16	.	TRBD1	TGTGCCAGCTCACCACCACAGGGGATCTCTGGAAACACCATATATTTT	CASSPPQGISGNTIYF
TRBJ2-1	TRBV6-1	15	.	TRBD2	TGTGCCAGCAGTGAAGGGGGGGGTTCCTACAATGAGCAGTTCTTC	CASSEGGGSYNEQFF
TRBJ1-4	TRBV4-3	16	.	.	TGCGCCAGCAGCCAAGATCTGGCAGGGAGTGGAGAAAAACTGTTTTTT	CASSQDLAGSGEKLFF
TRBJ2-2	TRBV5-4	13	.	TRBD1	TGTGCCAGCAGCCCGACAGGGGCCGGGGAGCTGTTTTTT	CASSPTGAGELFF
TRBJ1-2	TRBV12-3/TRBV12-4	12	.	.	TGTGCCAGCAGTTTCCTGGACTATGGCTACACCTTC	CASSFLDYGYTF
TRBJ2-1	TRBV11-2	12	.	.	TGTGCCAGCAGCTTAGGTGGGGGGGAGCAGTTCTTC	CASSLGGGEQFF
TRBJ2-7	TRBV9	14	.	.	TGTGCCAGCAGCGTATGGGACGGATCCTACGAGCAGTACTTC	CASSVWDGSYEQYF
TRBJ2-1	TRBV4-1	16	.	.	TGCGCCAGCAGCCAAGGCTCGCTCCGACTAAACAATGAGCAGTTCTTC	CASSQGSLRLNNEQFF
TRBJ1-2	TRBV9	12	.	.	TGTGCCAGCAGCCTCCGAGGGAGGGGCTACACCTTC	CASSLRGRGYTF
TRBJ1-2	TRBV12-3/TRBV12-4	13	.	TRBD1	TGTGCCAGCAGTCCGACAGGGCTTGGTGGCTACACCTTC	CASSPTGLGGYTF
TRBJ1-5	TRBV6-5	15	.	.	TGTGCCAGCAGTTACTCTGCCAGCCACAATCAGCCCCAGCATTTT	CASSYSASHNQPQHF
TRBJ2-5	TRBV7-2	14	once	.	TGTGCCAGCAGCTTAAACTTCCTTAAAGAGACCCAGTACTTC	CASSLNFLKETQYF
TRBJ1-1	TRBV6-2/TRBV6-3	13	.	.	TGTGCCAGCAGTTACCAGGGTTACACTGAAGCTTTCTTT	CASSYQGYTEAFF
TRBJ2-1	TRBV19	15	.	.	TGTGCCAGTAGTCCGTTGGGCCGCCTGGGGGGTGAGCAGTTCTTC	CASSPLGRLGGEQFF
TRBJ1-1	TRBV15	13	.	.	TGTGCCACCAGCAAGGTCTCCAGCCTTGAAGCTTTCTTT	CATSKVSSLEAFF
TRBJ1-2	TRBV10-3	11	.	.	TGTGCCATCAGTGAGTCGGTTGGCTACACCTTC	CAISESVGYTF
TRBJ1-2	TRBV6-6	14	.	TRBD1	TGTGCCAGCAGCCCAAGACAGGGGGACTATGGCTACACCTTC	CASSPRQGDYGYTF
TRBJ1-3	TRBV4-1	14	.	.	TGCGCCAGCAGCCCTCCGGGGGGTGGAAACACCATATATTTT	CASSPPGGGNTIYF
TRBJ2-6	TRBV7-6	17	.	TRBD1	TGTGCCACTTCGACCGGACAGGGGGCTTCTGGGGCCAACGTCCTGACTTTC	CATSTGQGASGANVLTF
TRBJ2-7	TRBV10-2	12	.	.	TGCGCCAGCGGGCAGGTTTCCTACGAGCAGTACTTC	CASGQVSYEQYF
TRBJ1-5	TRBV6-5	15	.	TRBD1	TGTGCCAGCAGTACACAGGGGGGTAGCAATCAGCCCCAGCATTTT	CASSTQGGSNQPQHF
TRBJ1-6	TRBV6-5	15	.	TRBD1	TGTGCCAGCAGTAAGGACAGGGTGAGGGAGTCACCCCTCCACTTT	CASSKDRVRESPLHF
TRBJ2-1	TRBV9	18	.	.	TGTGCCAGCAGCGTAGGGAGTAGATGGCTAGCCTCCTACAATGAGCAGTTCTTC	CASSVGSRWLASYNEQFF
TRBJ1-4	TRBV6-1	15	.	.	TGTGCCAGCAGTGAAGAGTGGCAGGGGCTGGAAAAACTGTTTTTT	CASSEEWQGLEKLFF
TRBJ1-6	TRBV7-2	15	.	.	TGTGCCAGCAGCTTAGCCGGGGGGGTTAATTCACCCCTCCACTTT	CASSLAGGVNSPLHF
TRBJ1-2	TRBV11-2	18	.	.	TGTGCCAGCAGCTTAGGGACAGTTCCCCCCACTACTAACTATGGCTACACCTTC	CASSLGTVPPTTNYGYTF
TRBJ1-2	TRBV5-6	13	once	.	TGTGCCAGCAGCCCAACAGAGAACTATGGCTACACCTTC	CASSPTENYGYTF
TRBJ2-2	TRBV7-2	11	.	.	TGTGCCAGCAGCCCACCCGGGGAGCTGTTTTTT	CASSPPGELFF